This T cell receptor (beta chain) was sequenced in a study of blood T cells in healthy people across ages. The use of a sample-barcoded 5' primer and a J-beta primer mix characterized a second PCR of roughly 7 to 11 cycles. TCRdb re-called the 5' RACE reads through MiXCR, storing one row per CDR3 protein. The sample yields about 1.8 million distinct CDR3 sequences, 49% seen once. The sample holds many counts of this clonotype. The germline V gene has CDR1 ENHRY and CDR2 SYGVKD. The CDR3 totals 13 residues. Trimming took off 2 bases at V and 6 bases at J, with 10 bases between the two ends. This chain links TRBV10-3 with TRBJ1-2; weak D call: TRBD1 (5 bases). This sequence originates from a woman aged 35 to 49 in good health. Sequenced input: blood. CDR3 sequence (DNA): TGTGCCATCAGTGAGCAGGGTAGGGATGGCTACACCTTC. As protein: CAISEQGRDGYTF.